Each of the 9 T cell receptor beta chains below was sequenced from the same sample in a study of Graves' ophthalmopathy and Graves' hyperthyroidism. Investigators amplified TCR beta CDR3 regions from RNA transcripts. First-round RT-PCR with HTBI primers preceded a second-round multiplex PCR. TCRdb ran MiXCR on the multiplex PCR reads and lists one entry per CDR3 protein. The table includes 680,000 or so distinct CDR3 sequences, around a fifth detected once. Sequencing input: peripheral blood. These receptors all come from a young woman with stable Graves' hyperthyroidism. Some clones in this sample may be carry-over from other donors' samples.

This clonotype occurred many times. The J gene is TRBJ2-7, the V gene TRBV19, with a tentative D call TRBD2 (5 bases). Germline CDR1 is LNHDA and CDR2 is SQIVND (reference sequence). This CDR3 is 13 amino acids long. Between the trimmed V and J ends, which lost 8 bases and 0 bases, there was a span of 11 bases. DNA of the CDR3: TGTGCCAGTGGGGAGACACGCTCCTACGAGCAGTACTTC. Its translation is CASGETRSYEQYF.

The gene calls are TRBV12-3 or TRBV12-4 and TRBJ2-2; 9 nucleotides line up with TRBD1. Trimming at V came to 5 bases and at J to 5 bases, leaving 9 bases not matched to a gene. The CDR3 has 16 amino acids. For the CDR3, the DNA is TGTGCCAGCAGTACCCCACAGGGGGCGCCGACCGGGGAGCTGTTTTTT. Protein product: CASSTPQGAPTGELFF.

The table lists this clonotype with many counts. This chain joins TRBV6-1 and TRBJ1-5; D uncertain. Trimming cost V 5 bases and J 3 bases, with 14 bases left between them. The CDR3 loop spans 15 amino acids. The germline V gene encodes CDR1 MNHNS and CDR2 SASEGT. The CDR3, as DNA: TGTGCCAGCAGTCCGCACCTTCGATTCAATCAGCCCCAGCATTTT. The encoded protein is CASSPHLRFNQPQHF.

The rearrangement uses TRBV12-3 or TRBV12-4 and TRBJ1-1; perhaps TRBD1 as D (5 bases). V lost 6 bases, J lost 6 bases, and 11 bases lay in between. The CDR3 length is 12 residues. The CDR3 DNA follows: TGTGCCAGCAGGCAGGGTGCGGCTGAAGCTTTCTTT. It translates to CASRQGAAEAFF.

For this clonotype: Being one base from a much bigger clone, this may be a read error. The chain links TRBV28 to TRBJ1-5; D is undetermined. The CDR3 has 16 amino acids. V was clipped by 6 bases and J by 0 bases, with 15 bases between them. CDR1 is MDHEN and CDR2 is SYDVKM in the germline V gene. The CDR3 DNA is TGTGCCAGCAGAACCACGGGCCCTTATAGCAATCAGCCCCAGCATTTT. It is translated as CASRTTGPYSNQPQHF.

This clonotype was recorded at least ten times. The chain has TRBV19 and TRBJ1-5; perhaps TRBD1 as D (5 bases). V was cut by 8 bases and J by 3 bases, with 14 bases left in between. The CDR3 consists of 14 residues. CDR1 and CDR2 from the germline V gene are LNHDA and SQIVND (reference sequence). The CDR3 DNA reads as TGTGCCAGTGGGACTCCTATCCTCAATCAGCCCCAGCATTTT. It specifies CASGTPILNQPQHF.

This clonotype was detected many times. The CDR3 coding sequence is TGTGCCAGCAGCCAAGGGCTTCGCACCGGGGAGCTGTTTTTT. Its translation is CASSQGLRTGELFF. The V and J genes are TRBV14 and TRBJ2-2; D uncertain. The CDR3 is made up of 14 amino acids. V lost 1 base to trimming and J lost 4 bases, with 7 bases between them. CDR1 is SGHDN, CDR2 FVKESK, per germline. The variable domain in full, completed from reference TRBV14 and TRBJ2-2, reads EAGVTQFPSHSVIEKGQTVTLRCDPISGHDNLYWYRRVMGKEIKFLLHFVKESKQDESGMPNNRFLAERTGGTYSTLKVQPAELEDSGVYFCASSQGLRTGELFFGEGSRLTVL.

This clonotype was counted many times. V gene TRBV27 combines with J gene TRBJ2-4; tentatively, D is TRBD1 (5 bases). This CDR3 comprises 15 residues. CDR1 and CDR2 from the germline V gene are MNHEY and SMNVEV (reference sequence). V lost 5 bases to trimming and J lost 0 bases, with 11 bases between them. CDR3 in amino acids: CASSQDRLAKNIQYF. The DNA for the CDR3 is TGTGCCAGCAGTCAAGACAGACTAGCCAAAAACATTCAGTACTTC.

CDR3 bases: TGTGCCACCAGCAGAAGGGCTTTGACAGATGCGGATGGCTACACCTTC. Amino acids: CATSRRALTDADGYTF. The chain joins TRBV15 to TRBJ1-2; D is perhaps TRBD1 (5 bases). The CDR3 loop spans 16 amino acids. Trimming took off 2 bases at V and 6 bases at J, with 19 bases between the two ends. The V gene's germline CDR1 is LNHNV and CDR2 YYDKDF (reference sequence).